One and the same sample provided the 27 T cell receptor beta chains below, sequenced in a study of cytomegalovirus exposure and HLA in healthy donors. PCR was performed using 60 Vbeta and 13 Jbeta primers. TCRdb's table, derived via immunoSEQ multiplex PCR, lists solely in-frame clones and lacks some. This table holds 95,000 to 150,000 clones, around four fifths found once. The sequenced material came from PBMCs. The receptors shown here come from a middle-aged woman in good health and CMV-seronegative.

In this sample, this clone turned up a few times. The chain recombines TRBV4-2 with TRBJ1-1; maybe TRBD1 (6 bases). V dropped 1 base and J dropped 10 bases, with 16 bases sitting between them. There are 14 residues in the CDR3. In germline, CDR1 is LGHNA, CDR2 YNFKEQ. CDR3 residues: CASSQASQGSVAFF. The CDR3 coding sequence is TGTGCCAGCAGCCAAGCATCTCAGGGGAGTGTAGCTTTCTTT.

The J gene is TRBJ2-5, the V gene TRBV7-2, with D unclear. V was trimmed by 6 bases and J by 4 bases, leaving 18 bases between them. The CDR3 totals 15 residues. The V gene's germline CDR1 is SGHTA and CDR2 FQGNSA. The CDR3 DNA reads as TGTGCCAGCAGTCCAGACTCAGCTTCGATAGAGACCCAGTACTTC. This gives the protein CASSPDSASIETQYF. The variable domain in full, completed from reference TRBV7-2 and TRBJ2-5, reads GAGVSQSPSNKVTEKGKDVELRCDPISGHTALYWYRQSLGQGLEFLIYFQGNSAPDKSGLPSDRFSAERTGGSVSTLTIQRTQQEDSAVYLCASSPDSASIETQYFGPGTRLLVL.

The chain couples TRBV6-6 to TRBJ2-1; the D gene is possibly TRBD2 (6 bases). The CDR3 spans 16 residues. Germline V lookup: CDR1 MNHNY, CDR2 SVGAGI (reference sequence). Trimming took off 6 bases at V and 0 bases at J, with 15 bases between the two ends. The CDR3 bases are TGTGCCAGCAGGTACCGGGACTCACGCTCCTACAATGAGCAGTTCTTC. Translating it yields CASRYRDSRSYNEQFF.

V and J are TRBV7-2 and TRBJ1-2; 9 positions agree with TRBD1. The CDR3 contains 15 residues. V trimming: 5 bases; J trimming: 6 bases; junction bases outside the gene matches: 10. Germline CDR1 SGHTA, CDR2 FQGNSA. CDR3 protein: CASSARDRESDGYTF. The CDR3 bases are TGTGCCAGCAGCGCCCGGGACAGGGAGTCCGATGGCTACACCTTC.

This clone was seen a few times. J is TRBJ2-7 and V is TRBV6-6, with 8 bases lining up with TRBD1. The germline V gene has CDR1 MNHNY and CDR2 SVGAGI (reference sequence). The CDR3 has 14 residues. Germline trimming cut 10 bases from V and 6 bases from J; bases unmatched to any gene: 14. DNA for the CDR3: TGTGCCATCAGCCCGACAGGGGACGTTAGCGAGCAGTACTTC. The encoded protein is CAISPTGDVSEQYF.

The genes are TRBV5-1 and TRBJ1-1; D is unclear. The germline CDR1 and CDR2 sequences are SGHRS and YFSETQ. The CDR3 runs to 15 residues. The V end lost 5 bases, the J end lost 0 bases, and 14 bases lay between the germline ends. In DNA, the CDR3 is TGCGCCAGCAGTACGGAGGGTTCTATGAACACTGAAGCTTTCTTT. It encodes CASSTEGSMNTEAFF.

This chain connects TRBV6-6 to TRBJ2-5; D remains ambiguous. Between the trimmed V and J ends, which lost 2 bases and 4 bases, there was a span of 2 bases. The CDR3 loop spans 11 amino acids. Germline V gene sequence: CDR1 MNHNY, CDR2 SVGAGI (reference sequence). This CDR3 reads CASSYLETQYF. The CDR3 DNA sequence: TGTGCCAGCAGTTACCTAGAGACCCAGTACTTC.

CDR3 sequence (DNA): TGTGCCAGCAGTTTAAAGCGGGGCTCCTACGAGCAGTACTTC. It yields the protein CASSLKRGSYEQYF. V is TRBV27 and J is TRBJ2-7; 7 bases line up with TRBD2. V was clipped by 2 bases and J by 0 bases; unmatched bases: 1. The CDR3 length is 14 residues. From germline, CDR1 is MNHEY and CDR2 SMNVEV (reference sequence).

V gene TRBV19 combines with J gene TRBJ2-7; TRBD1 matches at 8 bases. Trimming took 3 bases from V and 4 from J; bases not matched to a gene: 5. This CDR3 comprises 14 residues. CDR1 and CDR2 (germline): LNHDA, SQIVND (reference sequence). The CDR3 sequence is CASSMAGGSYEQYF. DNA for the CDR3: TGTGCCAGTAGTATGGCAGGGGGCAGTTACGAGCAGTACTTC.

The rearrangement uses TRBV15 and TRBJ2-1, with 11 positions matching TRBD2. The V gene's germline CDR1 is LNHNV and CDR2 YYDKDF (reference sequence). V trimming: 6 bases; J trimming: 1 base; junction bases outside the gene matches: 17. CDR3 length equals 20 residues. The CDR3 DNA is TGTGCCACCAGGTATACCACCGGGCTAGCGGGAGGCTGGTCCTACAATGAGCAGTTCTTC. This codes for CATRYTTGLAGGWSYNEQFF.

A word on this clone: A junction end diverges from the germline sequence, so it may reflect a read error. The J gene is TRBJ1-4, the V gene TRBV7-9, with D perhaps TRBD1 (5 bases). This CDR3 is built from 16 residues. Germline values: CDR1 SEHNR, CDR2 FQNEAQ (reference sequence). CDR3 coding DNA: TGTTCCAGCAGCTCGCAGGGTCTGACGGCTAATGAAAAACTGTTTTTT. Translated, it gives CSSSSQGLTANEKLFF.

The chain uses TRBV7-2 and TRBJ2-2; TRBD2 might be the D (5 bases). V dropped 5 bases and J dropped 6 bases, with 19 bases sitting between them. Germline-derived CDR1 and CDR2 are SGHTA and FQGNSA. This CDR3 region has 16 residues. CDR3 nucleotide sequence: TGTGCCAGCAGCGAAGAGGGTCCGGCCATCGCCGGGGAGCTGTTTTTT. Protein sequence: CASSEEGPAIAGELFF.

This clone was observed a handful of times. The chain carries TRBV4-2 and TRBJ2-7, with TRBD2 matching over 14 bases. The CDR3 totals 15 residues. The ends lost 4 bases at V and 5 bases at J; junction bases unmatched: 4. In germline, CDR1 is LGHNA, CDR2 YNFKEQ. DNA of the CDR3: TGTGCCAGCAGCCTGACTAGCGGGAGGGGCAACGAGCAGTACTTC. This gives the protein CASSLTSGRGNEQYF.

This clone was observed a single time. The V and J genes are TRBV6-5 and TRBJ2-7; 7 bases fit TRBD1. The ends lost 7 bases at V and 6 bases at J; junction bases unmatched: 12. This CDR3 has 14 amino acids. Germline loops: CDR1 MNHEY, CDR2 SVGAGI. The CDR3 DNA follows: TGTGCCAGCACCCCGACAGGGCCGGTTTCCGAGCAGTACTTC. Its translation: CASTPTGPVSEQYF.

This chain uses TRBV5-1 with TRBJ1-4, with 8 bases lining up with TRBD1. The V segment lost 4 bases and the J segment 7 bases; nucleotides outside the gene matches: 9. The CDR3 runs 15 residues. CDR1 is SGHRS, CDR2 YFSETQ, per germline. DNA for the CDR3: TGCGCCAGCAGCCCTCAGGGGGCGCAGAGTGAAAAACTGTTTTTT. This sequence encodes CASSPQGAQSEKLFF.

The chain uses TRBV7-2 and TRBJ1-4; D uncertain. This CDR3 is 14 amino acids long. The germline V gene has CDR1 SGHTA and CDR2 FQGNSA. Trimming took off 2 bases at V and 10 bases at J, with 14 bases between the two ends. The DNA for the CDR3 is TGTGCCAGCAGCTTAAACGGGGAGTTCGGAAAACTGTTTTTT. It is translated as CASSLNGEFGKLFF.

This sequence joins TRBV28 and TRBJ2-7, with unresolved D. With 6 bases removed from V and 3 bases from J, the gap between germline ends came to 3 bases. The CDR3 spans 10 residues. The germline gives CDR1 MDHEN, CDR2 SYDVKM. The DNA of the CDR3 is TGTGCCAGCAGCCGCTACGAGCAGTACTTC. Residues: CASSRYEQYF.

The gene calls are TRBV4-2 and TRBJ2-2, with 11 bases matching TRBD2. The germline gives CDR1 LGHNA, CDR2 YNFKEQ. This CDR3 spans 15 amino acids. V was clipped by 5 bases and J by 5 bases; unmatched bases: 4. The CDR3 region is CASSSLAGGTGELFF. DNA for the CDR3: TGTGCCAGCAGCTCCTTAGCGGGAGGGACCGGGGAGCTGTTTTTT.

This rearrangement joins TRBV28 to TRBJ1-6; D not resolved. The CDR3 has 14 amino acids. Trimming took 6 bases from V and 0 from J, leaving 6 bases between them. Germline V CDR1 and CDR2: MDHEN, SYDVKM. The CDR3 loop is CASSLSSYNSPLHF. CDR3 nucleotide sequence: TGTGCCAGCAGCCTGAGCTCCTATAATTCACCCCTCCACTTT.

This sequence joins TRBV7-2 and TRBJ2-7; TRBD2 agrees at 9 bases. Germline CDR1 and CDR2: SGHTA and FQGNSA. The CDR3 extends over 14 amino acids. V shed 1 base, J shed 3 bases, and the junction held 1 base outside the gene matches. As DNA, the CDR3 is TGTGCCAGCAGCTTAGTAGCGGGGGTCTACGAGCAGTACTTC. This translates into CASSLVAGVYEQYF.

The J gene is TRBJ2-7, the V gene TRBV4-3; weak D call: TRBD2 (5 bases). Germline CDR1 is LGHNA and CDR2 is YSLEER. This CDR3 contains 13 residues. Trimming left V 4 bases short and J 1 base short, with 8 bases between. CDR3 in amino acids: CASSRTLSYEQYF. CDR3 in DNA: TGCGCCAGCAGCCGGACTCTTTCCTACGAGCAGTACTTC.

On this clone itself: This likely reflects a read error, since a far larger clone is one base away. The rearrangement uses TRBV5-5 and TRBJ2-1; the match to TRBD2 covers 10 bases. V dropped 4 bases and J dropped 4; count of bases not matched to a gene: 5. This CDR3 is built from 15 residues. Germline lookup yields CDR1 SGHKS and CDR2 YYEKEE (reference sequence). The CDR3 spells CASSPGLAEYNEQFF. CDR3 DNA: TGTGCCAGCAGCCCCGGACTAGCGGAATACAATGAGCAGTTCTTC. The complete variable domain, with remaining parts taken from reference TRBV5-5 and TRBJ2-1, reads DAGVTQSPTHLIKTRGQQVTLRCSPISGHKSVSWYQQVLGQGPQFIFQYYEKEERGRGNFPDRFSARQFPNYSSELNVNALLLGDSALYLCASSPGLAEYNEQFFGPGTRLTVL.

The chain carries TRBV19 and TRBJ2-1; 13 bases line up with TRBD2. The junction had 4 bases not matched to a gene; V was cut back by 3 bases and J by 2 bases. There are 17 residues in the CDR3. The V gene's germline CDR1 is LNHDA and CDR2 SQIVND (reference sequence). The CDR3 is CASSMRTSGSPYNEQFF. The CDR3 bases are TGTGCCAGTAGTATGCGGACTAGCGGGAGCCCCTACAATGAGCAGTTCTTC.

This clone was seen a handful of times. The chain uses TRBV6-1 and TRBJ2-7; TRBD2 aligns across 11 bases. The junction had 0 bases not matched to a gene; V was cut back by 1 base and J by 1 base. From germline, CDR1 is MNHNS and CDR2 SASEGT. CDR3 size: 15 residues. This CDR3 is CASSEVAGGSYEQYF. CDR3 nucleotide sequence: TGTGCCAGCAGTGAAGTAGCGGGAGGGTCCTACGAGCAGTACTTC.

The chain links TRBV18 to TRBJ1-5; D gene unclear. CDR3 size: 15 residues. Trimming cost V 3 bases and J 0 bases, with 9 bases left between them. CDR1 is KGHSH, CDR2 LQKENI, per germline. CDR3 bases: TGTGCCAGCTCACCCTCAGGTTATAGCAATCAGCCCCAGCATTTT. This codes for CASSPSGYSNQPQHF.

This clone was found a few times. No DNA is shown, since the ends of the CDR3 on it are uncertain; the CDR3 is the one TCRdb lists. V is TRBV27 and J is TRBJ2-1; the D call in the table, TRBD2, was not verified against the DNA. The CDR3 spans 17 amino acids, including both terminal residues. The germline V gene has CDR1 MNHEY and CDR2 SMNVEV (reference sequence). This CDR3 reads CASSTSGSGEGSNEQFF.

This clone was picked up a small number of times. At one end the junction does not follow the germline gene, possibly because of a read error. In DNA form, the CDR3 reads TGTGCCAGCAGATTGGGGGGCGGCAGCTACGAGCAGTACTTC. This sequence encodes CASRLGGGSYEQYF. The rearrangement joins TRBV5-8 to TRBJ2-7, with D possibly being TRBD1 or TRBD2 (6 bases each). The CDR3 runs to 14 residues. CDR1 and CDR2 from the germline V gene are SGHTS and YDEGEE.